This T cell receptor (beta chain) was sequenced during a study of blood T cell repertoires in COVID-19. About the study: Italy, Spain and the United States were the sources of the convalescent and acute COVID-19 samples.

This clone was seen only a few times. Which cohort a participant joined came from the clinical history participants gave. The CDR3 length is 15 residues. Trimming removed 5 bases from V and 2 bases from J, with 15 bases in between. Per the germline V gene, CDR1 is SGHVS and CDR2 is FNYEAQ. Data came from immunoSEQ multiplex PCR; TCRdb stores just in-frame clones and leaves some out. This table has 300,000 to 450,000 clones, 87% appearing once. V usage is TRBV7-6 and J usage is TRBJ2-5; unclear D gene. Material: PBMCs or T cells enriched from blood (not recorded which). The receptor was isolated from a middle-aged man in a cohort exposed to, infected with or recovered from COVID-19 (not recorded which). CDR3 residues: CASSASRVVQETQYF. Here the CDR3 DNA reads TGTGCCAGCAGCGCTAGTCGGGTGGTTCAAGAGACCCAGTACTTC.